This note documents a single T cell receptor (beta chain) sequence. What it recognizes is unknown. The CDR3 regions of TCR beta were amplified from RNA transcripts. RT-PCR in the first round (using the HTBI primer set) targeted the TCR CDR3. TCRdb re-analysed the multiplex PCR reads in MiXCR, keeping a single row per CDR3 protein. Altogether 500,000 to 600,000 distinct CDR3 sequences are present, 15% to 20% being singletons, with the ten largest covering 40% to 50%. This CDR3 comprises 15 residues. Germline V gene sequence: CDR1 MNHEY, CDR2 SMNVEV (reference sequence). The ends lost 7 bases at V and 3 bases at J; junction bases unmatched: 9. This specimen belongs to a study of T cells in Graves' hyperthyroidism and ophthalmopathy. General observations from the study: The model predicted ophthalmopathy a median roughly six months before onset.

The sequence came from a man aged 40-50 years with Graves' ophthalmopathy. Source material: blood. The rearrangement joins TRBV27 to TRBJ2-5; 9 bases map to TRBD2. The CDR3 reads CASIMRLAAEETQYF. The CDR3 DNA reads TGTGCCAGCATCATGAGACTAGCGGCGGAAGAGACCCAGTACTTC.